Below, 3 T cell receptor beta chains from the same sample are listed, as sequenced in a study of T cells expressing NK-cell markers (dated by TCRdb to 2020 to 2022). Preparation of the library involved 5' RACE. Sequencing took place on an Illumina HiSeq 2000. TCRdb reprocessed the raw reads; every CDR3 protein sequence is a single record, and DNA is not supplied. The sample's table covers fewer than 200,000 distinct CDR3 sequences. About 18% of the sample is in the top ten clones. The source material was blood T cells: a sorted CD56 or NKG2C T cell subset, CD4+ or CD8+ T cells, or bulk PBMC T cells (not recorded which). The receptors come from a woman between 18 and 75 years old in good health.

CDR3 amino acids: CASSLGSDSYQPQHF. The chain joins TRBV7-3 to TRBJ1-5; TCRdb selects TRBD1, and the lack of DNA leaves this call unchecked. The CDR3 loop spans 15 amino acids. The germline gives CDR1 SGHTA, CDR2 FQGTGA.

J is TRBJ1-3 and V is TRBV4-1; TCRdb's assignment of TRBD1 cannot be checked, as there is no DNA. The CDR3 extends over 17 amino acids. CDR1 and CDR2 from the germline V gene are MGHRA and YSYEKL. The CDR3 sequence: CASSHLIRTVSGNTIYF.

J is TRBJ2-1 and V is TRBV5-1; TCRdb lists TRBD2, though no DNA is available to test this call. This CDR3 region has 16 residues. Germline CDR1 SGHRS, CDR2 YFSETQ. CDR3 amino acids: CASSSLAGGLYNEQFF.